The T cell receptor beta chain described here comes from a study of cytotoxic CD8 clonotypes in ibrutinib-treated CLL. Sequencing used immunoSEQ multiplex PCR; TCRdb keeps in-frame clones, though not all of them. The table includes about 14,000 clones, roughly 64% detected once. In germline, CDR1 is LNHDA, CDR2 SQIVND (reference sequence). Trimming took 7 bases from V and 6 from J, leaving 9 bases between them. The CDR3 has 12 residues. The sequencing here drew on PBMCs, taken before ibrutinib treatment. The source of this sequence is a human donor with chronic lymphocytic leukemia. This sequence joins TRBV19 and TRBJ2-2; D possibly corresponds to TRBD2 (5 bases). This chain's CDR3 is CASNWGAGELFF. CDR3 coding DNA: TGTGCCAGTAATTGGGGAGCCGGGGAGCTGTTTTTT. Full variable domain (missing parts from reference TRBV19 and TRBJ2-2): DGGITQSPKYLFRKEGQNVTLSCEQNLNHDAMYWYRQDPGQGLRLIYYSQIVNDFQKGDIAEGYSVSREKKESFPLTVTSAQKNPTAFYLCASNWGAGELFFGEGSRLTVL.